The 4 T cell receptor beta chains reported below all come from one sample, sequenced in a study of blood T cell repertoires in COVID-19. This table comes from immunoSEQ multiplex PCR, and its TCRdb copy is limited to in-frame clones, with some not included. Of 100,000 to 150,000 clones in the sample, 81% were seen once. Sequencing was performed on peripheral blood. The receptor source for this set is a man aged 25 to 40 with COVID-19, enrolled during active disease.

The J gene is TRBJ2-1, the V gene TRBV27; 10 bases match TRBD1. Germline assignment: CDR1 MNHEY and CDR2 SMNVEV (reference sequence). Trimming took 0 bases from V and 2 from J; bases not matched to a gene: 4. The CDR3 consists of 17 residues. DNA of the CDR3: TGTGCCAGCAGTTTATCTACCGGGACAGGGGCCTACAATGAGCAGTTCTTC. Amino acids: CASSLSTGTGAYNEQFF.

The chain employs TRBV28 and TRBJ1-2; 11 positions agree with TRBD1. This CDR3 is built from 18 residues. V gave up 5 bases and J gave up 2 bases; unmatched junction bases: 13. Germline CDR1 MDHEN, CDR2 SYDVKM. The CDR3 loop is CASSTAGDRGSLNYGYTF. CDR3 DNA: TGTGCCAGCAGTACCGCCGGGGACAGGGGGTCTCTAAACTATGGCTACACCTTC.

The chain joins TRBV10-3 to TRBJ2-1, with D maybe TRBD1 (5 bases). The CDR3 has 14 residues. V was trimmed by 10 bases and J by 2 bases, leaving 15 bases between them. Germline-derived CDR1 and CDR2 are ENHRY and SYGVKD. The DNA of the CDR3 is TGTGCCACTTCCAAGGACACGGCCTACAATGAGCAGTTCTTC. It codes for CATSKDTAYNEQFF.

This clone was seen a handful of times. The CDR3: CASSSSGGAHEQYF. The DNA for the CDR3 is TGTGCCAGCAGTTCCTCGGGAGGGGCCCACGAGCAGTACTTC. The chain joins TRBV28 to TRBJ2-7; TRBD2 matches at 8 bases. V shed 4 bases and J 5 bases; nucleotides not matched to a gene: 7. Looked up from germline, CDR1 is MDHEN and CDR2 is SYDVKM. The CDR3 covers 14 residues.